Below, one T cell receptor (beta chain) is given with its context. Its antigen target is currently unknown. One base away there is no much larger clone; base qualities are not given. The data belong to a study of beta chain features in type 1 diabetes (dated by TCRdb to about 2018). Study-level background: Mean age, gender distribution, total cell number and subset yield did not differ between patients and healthy donors. Across all samples, some 100,000,000 sorted cells were examined, and cell number per subset correlated strongly with RNA yield. In the study, TCRB repertoires of sorted circulating CD4+ T cell subsets from recently diagnosed type 1 diabetes patients were compared with those of matched healthy donors. Naive and central memory subsets were obtained from all 30 or so donors, but regulatory and stem cell-like memory subsets were isolated from only 8 patients and roughly 8 healthy donors. Overall study outcomes, separate from this receptor: Patients with type 1 diabetes made fewer insertions and deleted more nucleotides at VDJ recombination sites, implying thymic rearrangement abnormalities. Because cDNA rather than genomic DNA was sequenced, highly expressing activated cells could have been over-represented, although no difference in activation and CD3 levels was found between groups. In all four CD4+ subsets, TCRB CDR3 length was moderately but significantly shorter in type 1 diabetes patients. The naive, central memory and regulatory TCRB repertoires appeared to resemble one another more closely among patients than among healthy donors. Only small numbers of individuals were included in the HLA sub-analyses, which left unresolved whether HLA type had any influence on TCRB rearrangement. PCR might favor shorter templates, but patient and control samples were amplified and corrected together, so any skew would affect both groups equally.

A single peripheral blood draw of approximately 120 mL on average was collected from each donor into heparinised tubes. Naive, central memory, regulatory and stem cell-like memory CD4+ T cells were sorted on a BD FACSAria II using a panel including CD45RO, CCR7, CD25, CD127, CD95 and CD27. Purity was above 95% for every sorted population. PBMCs were separated immediately by Lymphoprep density gradient centrifugation and were stained directly, without being cultured. Samples were stained and sorted in pairs, with one healthy donor and one patient per experiment, so that batch effects were minimized. All of the isolated RNA was reverse transcribed with the High Capacity cDNA Reverse Transcription Kit, so expressed TCRB transcripts were sequenced. Deep immunoSEQ sequencing was performed on naive, central memory and regulatory T cell samples, with an average of approximately 3.9 million total reads per sample. After sorted cells were lysed in RLT buffer, RNA was extracted with DNase-treated RNeasy Micro or Mini kits, with the choice depending on cell number. To prevent cross-contamination, each cell subset was processed individually, whereas patient and healthy donor samples were processed jointly. The immunoSEQ multiplex PCR was used to amplify TCRB sequences from cDNA, generating 87-bp fragments that spanned the CDR3 region. Sequencing of the amplicons was done on the Illumina HiSeq platform. From the authors' description of their analysis: Synthetic template baselines were used to correct PCR bias computationally, reads within Hamming distance 2 were collapsed together, and singletons that could not be merged were discarded. Reads were aligned to IMGT to assign V, D and J genes, CDR3 length, and insertions or deletions at six rearrangement sites. Within each subset, clonotype counts were normalized to the number of sorted cells before true diversity and Gini coefficients were calculated with the tcR R package. The overlap coefficient, calculated on TCRB nucleotide sequences, was used to quantify repertoire sharing. TCRdb provides this immuneACCESS table in a form limited to in-frame rearrangements. Some clones are lacking; in checked studies, under half of them reflect an unresolved V gene, and why the rest are absent is not known. V and J calls and clone size are given by that table; D and trimming were obtained from the DNA. This sample holds 300,000 to 350,000 clones; around 8% were observed only once. The top ten clones comprise more than 0.4% of the sample.

Based on the germline V gene (reference sequence), the CDR1 and CDR2 sequences are SEHNR and FQNEAQ. The junction carries 14 bases between V and J, which are trimmed by 5 bases and 4 bases respectively. Inclusive of the bounding cysteine and phenylalanine, the CDR3 is 15 residues long. Only the CDR3 DNA stays, 45 bases, in frame from base 1. This TCR came from a woman between 18 and 30 years old in good health. The chain joins TRBV7-9 to TRBJ2-2; TRBD1 might be the D gene, on 6 matching bases. Material for sequencing was central memory CD4+ T cells from blood. The DNA sequence is TGTGCCAGCAGCCCTCCAGGGGCAATCACCGGGGAGCTGTTTTTT. It is translated as CASSPPGAITGELFF. Extended through the reference TRBV7-9 and TRBJ2-2 proteins, this CDR3 yields the full variable domain: DTGVSQNPRHKITKRGQNVTFRCDPISEHNRLYWYRQTLGQGPEFLTYFQNEAQLEKSRLLSDRFSAERPKGSFSTLEIQRTEQGDSAMYLCASSPPGAITGELFFGEGSRLTVL.